The 4 T cell receptor beta chains given below trace back to one sample, sequenced in a study of shared clonotypes between healthy human individuals. Generated by immunoSEQ multiplex PCR, the TCRdb table keeps only in-frame clones and is missing some. Of under 650,000 clones in the sample, less than 96% were seen once. The sequenced material came from naive CD4+ T cells sorted from blood. Specified subset: CD45RA+ positively selected. These receptors were taken from a woman aged 25 to 39 in good health.

The chain combines TRBV11-3 with TRBJ2-7; D remains unclear. Germline CDR1 SGHNT, CDR2 YENEEA. This CDR3 contains 13 residues. With 5 bases removed from V and 2 bases from J, the gap between germline ends came to 10 bases. CDR3 bases: TGTGCCAGCAGCCCAAGGTATACCTACGAGCAGTACTTC. Protein product: CASSPRYTYEQYF.

This sequence joins TRBV28 and TRBJ2-7; no reliable D call. The V and J ends lost 1 base and 9 bases respectively, with 13 bases between them. The CDR3 runs to 13 residues. CDR1 and CDR2 (germline): MDHEN, SYDVKM. In DNA, the CDR3 is TGTGCCAGCAGTTTATTCAGTCCCCCGGGGCAGTACTTC. Its protein is CASSLFSPPGQYF.

This clone appeared a few times. This chain links TRBV4-1 with TRBJ2-7; possible D gene TRBD1, 5 bases. V shed 4 bases and J shed 4 bases, with 8 bases lying between them. Looked up from germline, CDR1 is MGHRA and CDR2 is YSYEKL. The CDR3 has 12 amino acids. The chain's CDR3 is CASSRAGYEQYF. For the CDR3, the DNA is TGCGCCAGCAGCCGGGCAGGGTACGAGCAGTACTTC.

The chain links TRBV27 to TRBJ2-6; D unclear. This CDR3 is 16 amino acids long. Germline V lookup: CDR1 MNHEY, CDR2 SMNVEV (reference sequence). V dropped 5 bases and J dropped 4 bases, with 15 bases sitting between them. CDR3 in DNA: TGTGCCAGCAGTCTCTCCCCTTTAGCCGGGGCCAACGTCCTGACTTTC. This codes for CASSLSPLAGANVLTF.